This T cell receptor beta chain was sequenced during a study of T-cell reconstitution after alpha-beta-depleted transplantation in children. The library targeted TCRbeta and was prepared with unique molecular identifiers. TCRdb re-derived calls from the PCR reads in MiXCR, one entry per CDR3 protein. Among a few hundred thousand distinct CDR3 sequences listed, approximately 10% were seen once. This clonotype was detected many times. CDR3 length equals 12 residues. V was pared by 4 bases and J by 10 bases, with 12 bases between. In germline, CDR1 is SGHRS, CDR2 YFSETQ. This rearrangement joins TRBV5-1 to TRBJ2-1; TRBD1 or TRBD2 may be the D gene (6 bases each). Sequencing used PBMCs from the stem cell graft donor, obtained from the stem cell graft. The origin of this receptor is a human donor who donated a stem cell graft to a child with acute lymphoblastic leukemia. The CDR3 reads CASSGGGSEQFF. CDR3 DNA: TGCGCCAGCAGCGGAGGGGGATCGGAGCAGTTCTTC.